This T cell receptor (beta chain) was observed in a study of identical twins. Overall study findings and caveats: Invariant MAIT and iNKT cells may have partly biased zero-insertion analyses.

As to this clonotype: The antigen is undetermined.

A universal primer site came from template switching; cDNA carried unique molecular identifiers. TCRdb reprocessed the 5' RACE reads via MiXCR and lists one record per CDR3 protein. There are some 500,000 distinct CDR3 sequences in the sample; just under 10% occur only once, and more than 2.5% lies in the top ten. Trimming at V came to 5 bases and at J to 5 bases, leaving 4 bases not matched to a gene. The CDR3 consists of 13 residues. From germline, CDR1 is SGHVS and CDR2 FQNEAQ. These data also featured in a second study, about yellow fever vaccine responses in identical twins.

This sequence originates from a woman in her late teens or twenties in good health. Sequencing was done on a sample of PBMCs. The chain joins TRBV7-8 to TRBJ2-5; 8 nucleotides agree with TRBD2. This CDR3 reads CASSKTGGETQYF. CDR3 coding DNA: TGTGCCAGCAGCAAAACGGGGGGGGAGACCCAGTACTTC. The whole variable domain, remainder taken from reference TRBV7-8 and TRBJ2-5, is GAGVSQSPRYKVAKRGQDVALRCDPISGHVSLFWYQQALGQGPEFLTYFQNEAQLDKSGLPSDRFFAERPEGSVSTLKIQRTQQEDSAVYLCASSKTGGETQYFGPGTRLLVL.